Listed below are T cell receptor beta chains from one sample, sequenced in a study of T cell repertoires in cytomegalovirus infection. TCRdb reanalysed the reads using MiXCR and keeps one entry per CDR3 protein. In the table there are 450,000 to 550,000 distinct CDR3 sequences, approximately 15% of which are singletons. Specimen: CD8+ T cells from PBMCs. Receptors were obtained from a human donor in good health (CMV status not recorded). Some clones in this sample may be carry-over from other donors' samples. The CDR3 runs from the conserved cysteine through the conserved F or W. A D gene is named only where the DNA matches it firmly. The listing skips clone size in some rows; elsewhere it reads once, few, many or a size class.

>TRBV7-9|.|TRBJ2-1|many
TGTGCCACTCCGGGGGAACAGGACAATGAGCAGTTCTTC
CATPGEQDNEQFF
>TRBV5-5|TRBD1|TRBJ2-1|many
TGTGCCAGCAGCCCCATCGACAGGGTCGATGAGCAGTTCTTC
CASSPIDRVDEQFF
>TRBV11-2|.|TRBJ2-7|many
TGTGCCAGCAGCTTAGTATTGGGGTATGACGAGCAGTACTTC
CASSLVLGYDEQYF
>TRBV20-1|TRBD2|TRBJ2-7|.
TGCAGTGCTAGAGATCTATCCGGGGGGGACTCCTACGAGCAGTACTTC
CSARDLSGGDSYEQYF
>TRBV6-1|TRBD1|TRBJ2-2|many
TGTGCCAGCATTGGGACAGCCAACACCGGGGAGCTGTTTTTT
CASIGTANTGELFF
>TRBV4-1|.|TRBJ1-1|few
TGCGCCAGCAGCCAAGATGATTTCGGGATGAACACTGAAGCTTTCTTT
CASSQDDFGMNTEAFF
>TRBV7-3|TRBD1|TRBJ2-2|many
TGTGCCAGCAGCCCTGACCCTCTCAGGGGGACATCCGGGGAGCTGTTTTTT
CASSPDPLRGTSGELFF
>TRBV4-1|TRBD2|TRBJ2-1|many
TGCGCCAGCAGCCAGGCGGGGGGGCTTGAGCAGTTCTTC
CASSQAGGLEQFF
>TRBV11-2|TRBD1|TRBJ1-1|.
TGTGCCAGCAGCTTCGCCCATGGGACAGGTGGCACTGAAGCTTTCTTT
CASSFAHGTGGTEAFF
>TRBV9|.|TRBJ2-1|few
TGTGCCAGCAGCGTAGCGGTGGGATCCTACAATGAGCAGTTCTTC
CASSVAVGSYNEQFF